Given below is one TCR beta chain in context. The antigen is unknown. Cultured CD4+ T cell DNA underwent sequencing with the Oncomine TCR Beta short-read assay. Genomic DNA was isolated from cultured CD4+ T cells. From the PCR reads, TCRdb called clonotypes with MiXCR, one entry per CDR3 protein. The table records 9,900 or so distinct CDR3 sequences, approximately 49% of them present only once. These data are taken from a study of vaccination and CD4 T cells after COVID-19. Treatment defined: roughly ten-day PBMC culture with coronavirus spike peptide pools or control peptides (ViraFEST assay). The TCR was taken from a human donor who had recovered from COVID-19. Input material: CD4+ T cells from blood, cultured in vitro.

The CDR3 is CSARLDKAYEQYF. The DNA of the CDR3 is TGCAGTGCAAGACTAGATAAAGCCTACGAGCAGTACTTC. The rearrangement joins TRBV20-1 to TRBJ2-7; a weak D match, TRBD2 (6 bases). V dropped 6 bases and J dropped 2 bases, with 14 bases sitting between them. Looked up from germline, CDR1 is DFQATT and CDR2 is SNEGSKA (reference sequence). CDR3 size: 13 residues.